The 4 T cell receptor beta chains in this list originate from one sample, sequenced in a study of blood T cell repertoires in COVID-19. Generated by immunoSEQ multiplex PCR, the TCRdb table keeps only in-frame clones and is missing some. The sample includes about 87,000 clones, 80% to 90% of them seen just once. Sequenced material: peripheral blood. The receptors were gathered from a woman aged 80 or over with active COVID-19.

This chain connects TRBV7-2 to TRBJ2-7, with TRBD2 matching over 16 bases. CDR1 is SGHTA, CDR2 FQGNSA, per germline. The trim removed 5 bases at V and 6 bases at J, leaving 16 bases unmatched. CDR3 size: 19 residues. For the CDR3, the DNA is TGTGCCAGCAGCAAGGGACTAGCGGGAGGGCCCGGTATTGTCTCCGAGCAGTACTTC. This encodes CASSKGLAGGPGIVSEQYF.

This clone showed up just a few times. The CDR3 DNA reads TGTGCCAGCAGCGCCCAGGGTCGGACCGGGGAGCTGTTTTTT. This encodes CASSAQGRTGELFF. The chain is built from TRBV7-9 and TRBJ2-2; maybe TRBD1 (5 bases). The germline V gene encodes CDR1 SEHNR and CDR2 FQNEAQ (reference sequence). The length of the CDR3 is 14 residues. The ends were cut back, 5 bases at V and 5 bases at J, with 12 bases in the middle.

CDR3: CASSLPRGAGAETQYF. For the CDR3, the DNA is TGTGCCAGCAGCCTCCCTCGTGGAGCGGGAGCTGAGACCCAGTACTTC. This sequence joins TRBV7-9 and TRBJ2-5; 8 positions match TRBD2. Per germline, CDR1 SEHNR and CDR2 FQNEAQ (reference sequence). The CDR3 spans 16 residues. V was clipped by 5 bases and J by 5 bases; unmatched bases: 13.

V usage is TRBV28 and J usage is TRBJ2-3; D perhaps matches TRBD2 (5 bases). V shed 3 bases and J shed 4 bases, with 17 bases lying between them. Germline loops: CDR1 MDHEN, CDR2 SYDVKM. The length of the CDR3 is 16 residues. CDR3 sequence (DNA): TGTGCCAGCAGTTTCCACCCCCGGACTGTTCCAGATACGCAGTATTTT. It encodes CASSFHPRTVPDTQYF. Full variable domain (remainder filled in from reference TRBV28 and TRBJ2-3): DVKVTQSSRYLVKRTGEKVFLECVQDMDHENMFWYRQDPGLGLRLIYFSYDVKMKEKGDIPEGYSVSREKKERFSLILESASTNQTSMYLCASSFHPRTVPDTQYFGPGTRLTVL.